Reported below is one T cell receptor (beta chain). Its antigen is not identified. This sample stems from a study of shared clonotypes between healthy human individuals. Study results and caveats: Donor scarcity curtailed the genetic and exposure-history diversity represented herein.

Several immunoSEQ 96-well plates shared each subset's DNA, each plate a replicate. As originally analysed: Filtering differed, since immunoSEQ gave only junction sequences and no quality scores. The table came from immunoSEQ multiplex PCR; TCRdb's copy has only in-frame clones and leaves some out. D and trimming were read from the DNA, whereas the V and J calls and clone size are those reported in that table. The sample has some 2.1 million clones; 85% to 95% are singletons. The ends were cut back, 1 base at V and 1 base at J, with 11 bases in the middle. CDR3 length: 15 residues. Germline lookup yields CDR1 GTSNPN and CDR2 SVGIG (reference sequence).

This chain links TRBV30 with TRBJ2-4; D possibly corresponds to TRBD1 (6 bases). The sequenced sample was naive CD4+ T cells sorted from blood. Sample subset: CD45RA+ positively selected. The sequence was obtained from a man aged 18-30 years in good health. CDR3 DNA sequence: TGTGCCTGGAGTGGGGGGCGCGGGGCCAAAAACATTCAGTACTTC. Encoded protein: CAWSGGRGAKNIQYF.